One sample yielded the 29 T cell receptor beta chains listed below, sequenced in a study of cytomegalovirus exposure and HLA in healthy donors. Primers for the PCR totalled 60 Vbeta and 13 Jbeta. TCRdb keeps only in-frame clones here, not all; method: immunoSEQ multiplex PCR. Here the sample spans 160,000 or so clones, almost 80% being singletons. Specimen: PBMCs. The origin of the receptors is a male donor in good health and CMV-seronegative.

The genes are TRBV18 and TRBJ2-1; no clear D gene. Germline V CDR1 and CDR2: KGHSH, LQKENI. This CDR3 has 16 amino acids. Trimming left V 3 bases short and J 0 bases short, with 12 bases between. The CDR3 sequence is CASSPTTAISYNEQFF. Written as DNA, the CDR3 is TGTGCCAGCTCACCGACGACTGCAATCTCCTACAATGAGCAGTTCTTC.

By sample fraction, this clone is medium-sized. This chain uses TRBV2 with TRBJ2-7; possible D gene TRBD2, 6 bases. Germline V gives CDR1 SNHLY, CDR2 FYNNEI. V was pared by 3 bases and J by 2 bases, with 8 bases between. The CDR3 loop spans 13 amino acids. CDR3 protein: CASSEDYPYEQYF. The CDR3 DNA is TGTGCCAGCAGTGAGGACTATCCCTACGAGCAGTACTTC.

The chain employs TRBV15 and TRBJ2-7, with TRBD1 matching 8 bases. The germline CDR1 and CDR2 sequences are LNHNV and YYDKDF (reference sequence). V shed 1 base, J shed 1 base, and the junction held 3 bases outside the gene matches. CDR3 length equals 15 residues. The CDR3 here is CATSRAGQGSYEQYF. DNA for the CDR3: TGTGCCACCAGCAGAGCTGGACAGGGTTCCTACGAGCAGTACTTC.

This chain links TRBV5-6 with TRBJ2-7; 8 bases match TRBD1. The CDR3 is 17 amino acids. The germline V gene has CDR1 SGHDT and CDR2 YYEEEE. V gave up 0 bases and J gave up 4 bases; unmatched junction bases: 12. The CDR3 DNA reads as TGTGCCAGCAGCTTGGCAACGCATTCAGGGGGCAATTACGAGCAGTACTTC. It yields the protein CASSLATHSGGNYEQYF.

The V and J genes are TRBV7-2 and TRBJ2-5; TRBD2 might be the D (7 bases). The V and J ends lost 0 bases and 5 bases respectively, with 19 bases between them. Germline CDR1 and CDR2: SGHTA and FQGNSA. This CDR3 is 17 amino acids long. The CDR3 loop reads CASSLAGGGSVGETQYF. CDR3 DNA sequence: TGTGCCAGCAGCTTAGCCGGGGGCGGGAGTGTTGGGGAGACCCAGTACTTC.

The DNA of the CDR3 is TGTGCCAGCAGTCGATCTAGCGGGAGAAACATTCAGTACTTC. Translating gives CASSRSSGRNIQYF. The V gene is TRBV28, the J gene TRBJ2-4; TRBD2 matches at 10 bases. Looked up from germline, CDR1 is MDHEN and CDR2 is SYDVKM. The V gene end was trimmed by 5 bases and the J gene end by 6 bases; junction bases not matched to a gene: 4. The CDR3 covers 14 residues.

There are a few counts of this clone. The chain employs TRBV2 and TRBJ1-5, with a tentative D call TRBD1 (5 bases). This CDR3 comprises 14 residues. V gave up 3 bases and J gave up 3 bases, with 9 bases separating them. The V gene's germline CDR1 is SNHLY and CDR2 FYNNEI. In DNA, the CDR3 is TGTGCCAGCAGTGAGACAGACACCAATCAGCCCCAGCATTTT. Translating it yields CASSETDTNQPQHF. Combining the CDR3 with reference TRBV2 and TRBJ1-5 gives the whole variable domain EPEVTQTPSHQVTQMGQEVILRCVPISNHLYFYWYRQILGQKVEFLVSFYNNEISEKSEIFDDQFSVERPDGSNFTLKIRSTKLEDSAMYFCASSETDTNQPQHFGDGTRLSIL.

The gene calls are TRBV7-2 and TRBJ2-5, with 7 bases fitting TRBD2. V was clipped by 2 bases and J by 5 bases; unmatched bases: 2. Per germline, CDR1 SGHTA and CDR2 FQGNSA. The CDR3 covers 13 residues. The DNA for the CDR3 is TGTGCCAGCAGCTTAACTAGCGTCGAGACCCAGTACTTC. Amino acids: CASSLTSVETQYF.

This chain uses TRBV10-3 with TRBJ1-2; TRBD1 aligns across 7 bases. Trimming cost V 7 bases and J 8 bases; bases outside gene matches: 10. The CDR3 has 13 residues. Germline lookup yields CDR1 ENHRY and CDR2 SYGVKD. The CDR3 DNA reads TGTGCCATCAACCTCGGGACAGATCTGGGCTACACCTTC. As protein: CAINLGTDLGYTF.

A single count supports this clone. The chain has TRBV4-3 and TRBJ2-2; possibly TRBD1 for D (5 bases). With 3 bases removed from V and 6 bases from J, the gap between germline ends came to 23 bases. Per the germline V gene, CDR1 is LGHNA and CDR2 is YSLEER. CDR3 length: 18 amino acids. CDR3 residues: CASSQVPGRSGYSGELFF. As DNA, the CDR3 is TGCGCCAGCAGCCAGGTTCCAGGGCGATCTGGGTATTCCGGGGAGCTGTTTTTT.

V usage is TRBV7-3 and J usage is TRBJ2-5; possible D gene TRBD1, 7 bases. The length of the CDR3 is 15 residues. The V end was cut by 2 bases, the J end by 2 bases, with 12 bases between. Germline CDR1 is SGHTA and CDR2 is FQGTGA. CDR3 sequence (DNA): TGTGCCAGCAGCTTAGTGGAGGGGGCACAAGAGACCCAGTACTTC. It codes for CASSLVEGAQETQYF.

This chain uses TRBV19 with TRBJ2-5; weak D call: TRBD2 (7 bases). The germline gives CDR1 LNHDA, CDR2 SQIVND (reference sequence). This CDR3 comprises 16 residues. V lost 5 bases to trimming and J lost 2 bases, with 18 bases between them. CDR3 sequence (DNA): TGTGCCAGTAGTCTGGTACAGGGAGGGCCTCAAGAGACCCAGTACTTC. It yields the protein CASSLVQGGPQETQYF.

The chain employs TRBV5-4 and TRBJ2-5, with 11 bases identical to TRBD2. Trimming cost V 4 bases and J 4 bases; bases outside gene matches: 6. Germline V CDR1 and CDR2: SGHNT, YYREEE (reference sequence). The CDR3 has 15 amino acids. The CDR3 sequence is CASSGIAGGAETQYF. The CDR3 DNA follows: TGTGCCAGCAGCGGTATAGCGGGAGGGGCAGAGACCCAGTACTTC.

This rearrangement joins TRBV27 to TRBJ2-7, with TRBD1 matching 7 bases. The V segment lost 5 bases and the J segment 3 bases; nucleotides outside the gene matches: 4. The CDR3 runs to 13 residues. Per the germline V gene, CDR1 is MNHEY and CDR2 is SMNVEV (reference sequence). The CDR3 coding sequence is TGTGCCAGCAGTCTTGACAGGGTCTACGAGCAGTACTTC. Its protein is CASSLDRVYEQYF.

CDR3 nucleotides: TGCGCCAGCAGCCAAGATCCAGCGGGAGCGCTCATAGATACGCAGTATTTT. Residues: CASSQDPAGALIDTQYF. The gene calls are TRBV4-1 and TRBJ2-3; 8 positions match TRBD2. Germline V gives CDR1 MGHRA, CDR2 YSYEKL. Germline trimming cut 0 bases from V and 5 bases from J; bases unmatched to any gene: 10. CDR3 length: 17 residues.

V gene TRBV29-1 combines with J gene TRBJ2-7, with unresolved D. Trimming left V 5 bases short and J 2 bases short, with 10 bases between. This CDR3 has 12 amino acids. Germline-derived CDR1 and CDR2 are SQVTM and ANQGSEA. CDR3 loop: CSVTDEAYEQYF. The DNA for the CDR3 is TGCAGCGTTACAGACGAAGCCTACGAGCAGTACTTC.

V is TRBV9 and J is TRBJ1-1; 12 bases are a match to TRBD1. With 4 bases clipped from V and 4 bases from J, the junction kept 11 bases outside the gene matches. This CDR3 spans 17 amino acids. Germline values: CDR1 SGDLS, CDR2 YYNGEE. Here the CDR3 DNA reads TGTGCCAGCAGCCCCATCGGGACAGGGGGCGCGTTCACTGAAGCTTTCTTT. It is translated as CASSPIGTGGAFTEAFF. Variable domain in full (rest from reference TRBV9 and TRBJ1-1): DSGVTQTPKHLITATGQRVTLRCSPRSGDLSVYWYQQSLDQGLQFLIQYYNGEERAKGNILERFSAQQFPDLHSELNLSSLELGDSALYFCASSPIGTGGAFTEAFFGQGTRLTVV.

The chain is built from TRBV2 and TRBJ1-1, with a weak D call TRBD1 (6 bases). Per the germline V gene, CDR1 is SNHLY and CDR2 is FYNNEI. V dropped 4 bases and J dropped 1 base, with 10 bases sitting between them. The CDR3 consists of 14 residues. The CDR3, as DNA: TGTGCCAGCAGTGTACGACAGGCGAACACTGAAGCTTTCTTT. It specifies CASSVRQANTEAFF.

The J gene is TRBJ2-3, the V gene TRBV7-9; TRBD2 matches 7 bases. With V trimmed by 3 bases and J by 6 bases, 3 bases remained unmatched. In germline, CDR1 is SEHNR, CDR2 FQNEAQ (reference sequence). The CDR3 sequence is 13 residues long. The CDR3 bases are TGTGCCAGCAGCTTCACCGGGGGGGATACGCAGTATTTT. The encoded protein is CASSFTGGDTQYF.

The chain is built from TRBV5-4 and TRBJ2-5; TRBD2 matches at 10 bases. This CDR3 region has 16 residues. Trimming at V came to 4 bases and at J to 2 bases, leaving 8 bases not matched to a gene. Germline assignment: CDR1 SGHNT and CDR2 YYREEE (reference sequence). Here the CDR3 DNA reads TGTGCCAGCAGCCAAATAGCGGGGGGACCACAAGAGACCCAGTACTTC. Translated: CASSQIAGGPQETQYF.

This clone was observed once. CDR3: CAWSRPGTGGNQPQHF. CDR3 DNA sequence: TGTGCCTGGAGCAGACCGGGAACGGGGGGTAATCAGCCCCAGCATTTT. This chain links TRBV30 with TRBJ1-5; maybe TRBD1 (5 bases). CDR1 and CDR2 from the germline V gene are GTSNPN and SVGIG (reference sequence). The CDR3 has 16 amino acids. Trimming took off 3 bases at V and 4 bases at J, with 19 bases between the two ends.

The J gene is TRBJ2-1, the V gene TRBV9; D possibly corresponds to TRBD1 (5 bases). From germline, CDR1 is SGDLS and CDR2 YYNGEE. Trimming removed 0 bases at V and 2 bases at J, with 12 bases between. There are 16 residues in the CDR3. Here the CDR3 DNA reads TGTGCCAGCAGCGTAGAGGGGTCAGGGACCTACAATGAGCAGTTCTTC. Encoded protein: CASSVEGSGTYNEQFF.

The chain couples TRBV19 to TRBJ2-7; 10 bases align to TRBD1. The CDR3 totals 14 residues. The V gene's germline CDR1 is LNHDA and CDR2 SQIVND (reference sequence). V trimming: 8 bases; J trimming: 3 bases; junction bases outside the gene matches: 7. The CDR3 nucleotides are TGTGCCAGTCGGCCGGGACAGGGGCTCTACGAGCAGTACTTC. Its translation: CASRPGQGLYEQYF. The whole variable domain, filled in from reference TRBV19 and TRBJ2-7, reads DGGITQSPKYLFRKEGQNVTLSCEQNLNHDAMYWYRQDPGQGLRLIYYSQIVNDFQKGDIAEGYSVSREKKESFPLTVTSAQKNPTAFYLCASRPGQGLYEQYFGPGTRLTVT.

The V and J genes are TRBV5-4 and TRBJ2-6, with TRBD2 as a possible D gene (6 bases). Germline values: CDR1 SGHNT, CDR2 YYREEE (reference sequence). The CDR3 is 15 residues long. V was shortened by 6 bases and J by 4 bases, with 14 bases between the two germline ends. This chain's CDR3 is CASTLGGSGANVLTF. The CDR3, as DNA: TGTGCCAGCACCCTGGGGGGTTCAGGGGCCAACGTCCTGACTTTC.

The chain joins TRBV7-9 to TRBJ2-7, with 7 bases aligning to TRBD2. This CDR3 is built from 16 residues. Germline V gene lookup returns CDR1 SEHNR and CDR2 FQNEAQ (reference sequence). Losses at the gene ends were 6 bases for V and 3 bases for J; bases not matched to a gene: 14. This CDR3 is CASRSGEGASSYEQYF. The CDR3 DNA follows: TGTGCCAGCAGGTCCGGGGAGGGAGCTTCAAGCTACGAGCAGTACTTC.

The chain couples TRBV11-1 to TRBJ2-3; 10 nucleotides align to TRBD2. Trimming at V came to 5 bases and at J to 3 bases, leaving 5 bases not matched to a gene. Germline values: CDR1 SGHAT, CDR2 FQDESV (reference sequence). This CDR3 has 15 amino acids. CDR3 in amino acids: CASSHSGGVTDTQYF. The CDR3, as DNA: TGTGCCAGCAGCCACAGCGGGGGGGTGACAGATACGCAGTATTTT. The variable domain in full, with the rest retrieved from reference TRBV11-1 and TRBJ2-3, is EAEVAQSPRYKITEKSQAVAFWCDPISGHATLYWYRQILGQGPELLVQFQDESVVDDSQLPKDRFSAERLKGVDSTLKIQPAELGDSAMYLCASSHSGGVTDTQYFGPGTRLTVL.

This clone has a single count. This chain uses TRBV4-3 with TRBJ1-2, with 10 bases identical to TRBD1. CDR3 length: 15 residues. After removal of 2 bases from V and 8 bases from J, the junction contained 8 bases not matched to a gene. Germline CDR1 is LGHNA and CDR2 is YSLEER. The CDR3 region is CASSQLPTGGRGYTF. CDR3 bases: TGCGCCAGCAGCCAATTACCGACAGGGGGCCGCGGCTACACCTTC.

DNA for the CDR3: TGTGCCAGCACCGCAGGGCTAGGGGGCGATGAAAAACTGTTTTTT. Its translation is CASTAGLGGDEKLFF. The chain combines TRBV7-9 with TRBJ1-4; TRBD1 matches 7 bases. Germline assignment: CDR1 SEHNR and CDR2 FQNEAQ (reference sequence). V lost 7 bases, J lost 6 bases, and 11 bases stayed unmatched. The CDR3 runs to 15 residues. The variable domain in full, with the rest retrieved from reference TRBV7-9 and TRBJ1-4, is DTGVSQNPRHKITKRGQNVTFRCDPISEHNRLYWYRQTLGQGPEFLTYFQNEAQLEKSRLLSDRFSAERPKGSFSTLEIQRTEQGDSAMYLCASTAGLGGDEKLFFGSGTQLSVL.

The chain's CDR3 is CSAQPAGVVYNEQFF. The CDR3, as DNA: TGCAGCGCACAGCCCGCGGGTGTGGTCTACAATGAGCAGTTCTTC. The chain has TRBV29-1 and TRBJ2-1; D possibly corresponds to TRBD2 (5 bases). Per the germline V gene, CDR1 is SQVTM and CDR2 is ANQGSEA. Trimming left V 7 bases short and J 3 bases short, with 19 bases between. The CDR3 runs 15 residues.